The rows below give T cell receptor beta chains drawn from one sample of a study of monozygotic twins with inflammatory bowel disease. TCRdb re-called the 5' RACE reads; every CDR3 protein appears as one record, without DNA. The listing contains 400,000 to 500,000 distinct CDR3 sequences. The sequencing sample was made of blood. Receptors originate from a human donor with ulcerative colitis or Crohn's disease, or a healthy co-twin of an affected twin (not recorded which). CDR3s include the opening cysteine and the closing phenylalanine or tryptophan. The order of the fields is V gene, J gene, CDR3 protein.

TRBV20-1	TRBJ2-5	CSASQDQETQYF
TRBV30	TRBJ1-1	CACYSGTGATEAFF
TRBV5-1	TRBJ2-1	CASSLVRAYNEQFF
TRBV6-2/TRBV6-3	TRBJ2-3	CASSISMDTQYF
TRBV21-1	TRBJ2-7	CASSTRDRGLYEQYF
TRBV18	TRBJ2-1	CASSPTQGQGNTYNEQFF
TRBV11-2	TRBJ2-7	CASSLEWATSYEQYF
TRBV29-1	TRBJ2-1	CSVRGSGGNEQFF
TRBV14	TRBJ1-2	CASSQDFGTGGVGYTF
TRBV7-9	TRBJ1-2	CASSLAGRHGYTF
TRBV4-2	TRBJ2-5	CASSQSHSGGPPPETQYF
TRBV5-1	TRBJ2-4	CASSLAGTRGNNIQYF
TRBV7-2	TRBJ1-2	CASSLEWGGTYGYTF
TRBV15	TRBJ2-6	CATSRVGSGANVLTF